These 32 T cell receptor beta chains were all obtained from the same sample, sequenced in a study of shared clonotypes between healthy human individuals. Profiling relied on immunoSEQ multiplex PCR, and the TCRdb table lists in-frame clones only, not all of them. Among 550,000 to 600,000 clones, nearly 98% were seen once, and the ten largest hold more than 0.3%. Positive CCR7 selection of CD45RO-negative cells yielded the naive CD8 cells, and terminally differentiated effector memory CD45RA+ cells were excluded. The sequencing input was naive CD8+ T cells sorted from blood. The receptors shown here come from a man in his thirties or forties in good health.

The chain combines TRBV19 with TRBJ1-1; perhaps TRBD1 as D (5 bases). Trimming cost V 1 base and J 6 bases, with 9 bases left between them. The germline gives CDR1 LNHDA, CDR2 SQIVND (reference sequence). CDR3 size: 13 residues. The CDR3 spells CASSIAGYAEAFF. The CDR3 region has the DNA TGTGCCAGTAGTATAGCAGGGTACGCTGAAGCTTTCTTT.

The CDR3 loop reads CASWDREYSHEQFF. As DNA, the CDR3 is TGTGCCAGCTGGGACAGGGAGTATAGCCATGAGCAGTTCTTC. The rearrangement links TRBV6-1 to TRBJ2-1; TRBD1 agrees at 9 bases. CDR1 is MNHNS and CDR2 is SASEGT in the germline V gene. J lost 8 bases, V lost 8 bases, and 10 bases had no gene match. This CDR3 has 14 amino acids.

This rearrangement joins TRBV29-1 to TRBJ2-3, with TRBD1 identical over 9 bases. The junction had 2 bases not matched to a gene; V was cut back by 1 base and J by 0 bases. Germline loops: CDR1 SQVTM, CDR2 ANQGSEA. This CDR3 contains 15 residues. The CDR3 coding sequence is TGCAGCGTTGAAGGGACAGGGGATAGCACAGATACGCAGTATTTT. It encodes CSVEGTGDSTDTQYF.

The chain uses TRBV14 and TRBJ1-2; 10 nucleotides agree with TRBD1. Trimming took 2 bases from V and 7 from J; bases not matched to a gene: 10. The length of the CDR3 is 16 residues. The germline V gene has CDR1 SGHDN and CDR2 FVKESK. CDR3: CASSQWLVTGGSGYTF. For the CDR3, the DNA is TGTGCCAGCAGCCAATGGTTGGTGACAGGGGGCTCTGGCTACACCTTC. Full variable domain (rest looked up from reference TRBV14 and TRBJ1-2): EAGVTQFPSHSVIEKGQTVTLRCDPISGHDNLYWYRRVMGKEIKFLLHFVKESKQDESGMPNNRFLAERTGGTYSTLKVQPAELEDSGVYFCASSQWLVTGGSGYTFGSGTRLTVV.

This chain uses TRBV11-3 with TRBJ1-1, with 8 bases aligning to TRBD1. Germline assignment: CDR1 SGHNT and CDR2 YENEEA. This CDR3 has 14 amino acids. After removal of 4 bases from V and 1 base from J, the junction contained 2 bases not matched to a gene. CDR3 protein: CASSSGTGNTEAFF. The CDR3 DNA reads TGTGCCAGCAGCTCAGGGACAGGGAACACTGAAGCTTTCTTT.

This chain links TRBV18 with TRBJ2-7, with D tentatively TRBD2 (5 bases). V was clipped by 3 bases and J by 3 bases, with 12 bases between them. The germline CDR1 and CDR2 sequences are KGHSH and LQKENI. There are 14 residues in the CDR3. The DNA of the CDR3 is TGTGCCAGCTCACCCGGGAAAGGAGACTACGAGCAGTACTTC. This translates into CASSPGKGDYEQYF.

V usage is TRBV5-1 and J usage is TRBJ1-2; 8 bases map to TRBD1. The CDR3 runs 14 residues. Losses at the gene ends were 3 bases for V and 4 bases for J; bases not matched to a gene: 5. CDR1 is SGHRS and CDR2 is YFSETQ in the germline V gene. The CDR3 DNA follows: TGCGCCAGCAGCTCGGGACAGGCCTTCTATGGCTACACCTTC. Translated, it gives CASSSGQAFYGYTF. The full variable domain, rest sourced from reference TRBV5-1 and TRBJ1-2, is KAGVTQTPRYLIKTRGQQVTLSCSPISGHRSVSWYQQTPGQGLQFLFEYFSETQRNKGNFPGRFSGRQFSNSRSEMNVSTLELGDSALYLCASSSGQAFYGYTFGSGTRLTVV.

The chain couples TRBV11-2 to TRBJ2-7; TRBD2 agrees at 13 bases. V shed 5 bases, J shed 5 bases, and the junction held 6 bases outside the gene matches. Germline V CDR1 and CDR2: SGHAT, FQNNGV. CDR3 length: 15 amino acids. The CDR3 sequence: CASSLLAGGLDEQYF. In DNA, the CDR3 is TGTGCCAGCAGCCTACTAGCGGGAGGGTTGGACGAGCAGTACTTC.

This clone was seen a handful of times. V is TRBV27 and J is TRBJ2-6; D unclear. Germline V gene lookup returns CDR1 MNHEY and CDR2 SMNVEV (reference sequence). The CDR3 contains 13 residues. Trimming took off 5 bases at V and 11 bases at J, with 13 bases between the two ends. Here the CDR3 reads CASSPYLMDVLTF. In DNA form, the CDR3 reads TGTGCCAGCAGTCCCTATTTGATGGACGTCCTGACTTTC.

The chain links TRBV13 to TRBJ1-2, with D uncertain. V lost 2 bases and J 0 bases, leaving 7 bases between the germline ends. This CDR3 has 14 residues. Germline V lookup: CDR1 PRHDT, CDR2 FYEKMQ (reference sequence). The CDR3 loop reads CASSLFTANYGYTF. The CDR3 nucleotides are TGTGCCAGCAGCTTATTCACAGCTAACTATGGCTACACCTTC.

The chain's CDR3 is CASSEGTGLGNQPQHF. DNA of the CDR3: TGTGCCAGCAGTGAAGGGACAGGGCTTGGCAATCAGCCCCAGCATTTT. The V gene is TRBV6-1, the J gene TRBJ1-5; 8 bases fit TRBD1. Germline V gene sequence: CDR1 MNHNS, CDR2 SASEGT. There are 16 residues in the CDR3. After removal of 1 base from V and 2 bases from J, the junction contained 4 bases not matched to a gene.

The V call is TRBV4-3, the J call TRBJ1-1, with 8 bases that match TRBD1. V shed 2 bases, J shed 1 base, and the junction held 6 bases outside the gene matches. CDR3 length: 16 residues. The V gene's germline CDR1 is LGHNA and CDR2 YSLEER. The CDR3 nucleotides read TGCGCCAGCAGCCAATATCCGGGACAGGAGAACACTGAAGCTTTCTTT. Protein sequence: CASSQYPGQENTEAFF.

The rearrangement uses TRBV29-1 and TRBJ2-5, with a tentative D call TRBD2 (6 bases). This CDR3 has 14 amino acids. Trimming pared 2 bases from V and 5 bases from J, leaving 15 bases between. Germline V gene lookup returns CDR1 SQVTM and CDR2 ANQGSEA. CDR3 nucleotides: TGCAGCGTTGAATTGGTGGGAGGAGGGGAGACCCAGTACTTC. This encodes CSVELVGGGETQYF.

This chain uses TRBV30 with TRBJ2-7, with 10 bases identical to TRBD1. This CDR3 comprises 13 residues. With 8 bases clipped from V and 4 bases from J, the junction kept 8 bases outside the gene matches. The germline V gene has CDR1 GTSNPN and CDR2 SVGIG (reference sequence). CDR3 residues: CARGQGGAYEQYF. In DNA form, the CDR3 reads TGTGCCAGAGGACAGGGGGGGGCTTACGAGCAGTACTTC.

This clone was seen just once. This chain links TRBV2 with TRBJ2-1; TRBD1 might be the D (5 bases). The CDR3 spans 11 residues. CDR1 is SNHLY and CDR2 is FYNNEI in the germline V gene. The V gene lost 8 bases and the J gene lost 8 bases, with 10 bases spanning the gap. For the CDR3, the DNA is TGTGCCAGCCAGGGTTACTATGAGCAGTTCTTC. This codes for CASQGYYEQFF. Drawing the rest from reference TRBV2 and TRBJ2-1, the complete variable domain is EPEVTQTPSHQVTQMGQEVILRCVPISNHLYFYWYRQILGQKVEFLVSFYNNEISEKSEIFDDQFSVERPDGSNFTLKIRSTKLEDSAMYFCASQGYYEQFFGPGTRLTVL.

This chain links TRBV29-1 with TRBJ2-1; TRBD2 matches at 9 bases. In germline, CDR1 is SQVTM, CDR2 ANQGSEA. This CDR3 has 15 residues. V gave up 4 bases and J gave up 7 bases; unmatched junction bases: 11. This CDR3 is CSVAGVAGGRNEQFF. CDR3 DNA sequence: TGCAGCGTTGCCGGAGTGGCGGGAGGGAGGAATGAGCAGTTCTTC.

This chain joins TRBV5-6 and TRBJ2-5; D is possibly TRBD2 (7 bases). V was trimmed by 2 bases and J by 5 bases, leaving 10 bases between them. Germline V gene lookup returns CDR1 SGHDT and CDR2 YYEEEE. The CDR3 has 13 residues. This chain's CDR3 is CASSLGGAETQYF. CDR3 DNA: TGTGCCAGCAGCTTAGGGGGGGCTGAGACCCAGTACTTC.

This clone was seen once. The CDR3 nucleotides are TGTGCCAGCAGTTACGCACAGGGACCCGGGGAGCTGTTTTTT. Amino acid sequence: CASSYAQGPGELFF. This rearrangement joins TRBV6-5 to TRBJ2-2, with D possibly TRBD1 on 6 matching bases. The V and J ends lost 2 bases and 6 bases respectively, with 10 bases between them. Per germline, CDR1 MNHEY and CDR2 SVGAGI. The CDR3 has 14 amino acids.

The chain recombines TRBV13 with TRBJ2-7; TRBD2 aligns across 15 bases. The ends lost 4 bases at V and 4 bases at J; junction bases unmatched: 2. This CDR3 comprises 15 residues. Germline loops: CDR1 PRHDT, CDR2 FYEKMQ (reference sequence). The DNA of the CDR3 is TGTGCCAGCAGCTCTGGGACTAGCGGGAGGTACGAGCAGTACTTC. This codes for CASSSGTSGRYEQYF. Variable domain in full (rest from reference TRBV13 and TRBJ2-7): AAGVIQSPRHLIKEKRETATLKCYPIPRHDTVYWYQQGPGQDPQFLISFYEKMQSDKGSIPDRFSAQQFSDYHSELNMSSLELGDSALYFCASSSGTSGRYEQYFGPGTRLTVT.

The sample holds one count of this clone. This rearrangement joins TRBV5-6 to TRBJ2-5; 9 bases fit TRBD2. Losses at the gene ends were 1 base for V and 4 bases for J; bases not matched to a gene: 8. The germline CDR1 and CDR2 sequences are SGHDT and YYEEEE. This CDR3 is built from 16 residues. In nucleotides, the CDR3 is TGTGCCAGCAGCTTGATAGCGGGAGAGTCGCGAGAGACCCAGTACTTC. Residues: CASSLIAGESRETQYF.

V is TRBV6-6 and J is TRBJ2-7; 7 bases align to TRBD2. V lost 0 bases, J lost 0 bases, and 5 bases stayed unmatched. The CDR3 is 16 residues long. In germline, CDR1 is MNHNY, CDR2 SVGAGI (reference sequence). CDR3 DNA sequence: TGTGCCAGCAGTTACTCGCTAGCGGAACCCTCCTACGAGCAGTACTTC. This gives the protein CASSYSLAEPSYEQYF.

The chain joins TRBV6-1 to TRBJ1-1; no clear D gene. The V and J ends lost 7 bases and 2 bases respectively, with 11 bases between them. Germline V gene data show CDR1 as MNHNS and CDR2 as SASEGT. The CDR3 consists of 13 residues. CDR3 coding DNA: TGTGCCAGCACCGGTAGGGATAACACTGAAGCTTTCTTT. Residues: CASTGRDNTEAFF.

J is TRBJ2-7 and V is TRBV5-1; possible D gene TRBD2, 6 bases. The CDR3 is 14 amino acids. The germline V gene has CDR1 SGHRS and CDR2 YFSETQ. The V gene lost 4 bases and the J gene lost 3 bases, with 14 bases spanning the gap. For the CDR3, the DNA is TGCGCCAGCAGCCAGGAAGCGGGTTTCTACGAGCAGTACTTC. Its translation is CASSQEAGFYEQYF.

This chain joins TRBV6-1 and TRBJ2-7, with D perhaps matching TRBD1 or TRBD2 (5 bases each). Per germline, CDR1 MNHNS and CDR2 SASEGT. V lost 5 bases and J lost 4, with 12 bases in between. The CDR3 totals 13 residues. The CDR3 here is CASSSRDGYEQYF. The DNA for the CDR3 is TGTGCCAGCAGTTCCCGGGACGGATACGAGCAGTACTTC.

The CDR3 DNA follows: TGCGCCAGCAGTTCAACTCCGGGACAGTCCTACGAGCAGTACTTC. It encodes CASSSTPGQSYEQYF. This chain connects TRBV5-1 to TRBJ2-7; 7 nucleotides align to TRBD1. Per germline, CDR1 SGHRS and CDR2 YFSETQ. The CDR3 loop spans 15 amino acids. With V trimmed by 5 bases and J by 1 base, 9 bases remained unmatched.

The rearrangement links TRBV19 to TRBJ2-1, with 7 nucleotides matching TRBD2. In germline, CDR1 is LNHDA, CDR2 SQIVND (reference sequence). The CDR3 extends over 13 amino acids. Trimming at V came to 5 bases and at J to 8 bases, leaving 6 bases not matched to a gene. The CDR3 nucleotides read TGTGCCAGTAGTTTAGGACTAGTCGATGAGCAGTTCTTC. Protein: CASSLGLVDEQFF.

The genes are TRBV9 and TRBJ2-3; 8 bases are shared with TRBD1. This CDR3 has 17 residues. Trimming cost V 4 bases and J 0 bases; bases outside gene matches: 10. Germline CDR1 and CDR2: SGDLS and YYNGEE. CDR3 region: CASSPRQGRPSTDTQYF. Here the CDR3 DNA reads TGTGCCAGCAGCCCAAGACAGGGGCGACCTAGCACAGATACGCAGTATTTT.

The CDR3 loop is CASSLSREGPYNEQFF. Here the CDR3 DNA reads TGTGCCAGCAGCTTATCCCGGGAGGGCCCCTACAATGAGCAGTTCTTC. This chain joins TRBV13 and TRBJ2-1; TRBD2 matches at 8 bases. This CDR3 region has 16 residues. V trimming: 2 bases; J trimming: 2 bases; junction bases outside the gene matches: 5. The germline V gene encodes CDR1 PRHDT and CDR2 FYEKMQ (reference sequence).

This sequence joins TRBV28 and TRBJ2-7; D is perhaps TRBD2 (6 bases). Germline CDR1 reads MDHEN; CDR2 reads SYDVKM. V lost 5 bases, J lost 1 base, and 12 bases lay in between. CDR3 length equals 14 residues. The CDR3 nucleotides read TGTGCCAGCAGTCCGGGACTTAAATCCTACGAGCAGTACTTC. Translated: CASSPGLKSYEQYF.

The chain links TRBV13 to TRBJ2-3; the match to TRBD2 covers 15 bases. V gave up 5 bases and J gave up 5 bases; unmatched junction bases: 2. The CDR3 extends over 15 amino acids. The germline V gene has CDR1 PRHDT and CDR2 FYEKMQ (reference sequence). CDR3 sequence (DNA): TGTGCCAGCAGCGGGACTAGCGGGAGGATAGATACGCAGTATTTT. Its protein product is CASSGTSGRIDTQYF.

CDR3 bases: TGTGCCAGCAGCTTAGAGGCTAGCGGGAAACCTGGGGCCAACGTCCTGACTTTC. This gives the protein CASSLEASGKPGANVLTF. V is TRBV7-8 and J is TRBJ2-6, with TRBD2 matching over 9 bases. The V gene end was trimmed by 1 base and the J gene end by 2 bases; junction bases not matched to a gene: 6. CDR1 is SGHVS and CDR2 is FQNEAQ in the germline V gene. The CDR3 consists of 18 residues.

The rearrangement links TRBV7-9 to TRBJ2-7, with TRBD2 identical over 8 bases. The trim removed 4 bases at V and 3 bases at J, leaving 8 bases unmatched. Germline-derived CDR1 and CDR2 are SEHNR and FQNEAQ (reference sequence). CDR3 length equals 15 residues. The CDR3 coding sequence is TGTGCCAGCAGCTGGGGAACTAGCGGAGGCTACGAGCAGTACTTC. It codes for CASSWGTSGGYEQYF.